This entry concerns a single T cell receptor beta chain. Its cognate antigen is unknown. This CDR3 is built from 13 residues. The germline CDR1 and CDR2 sequences are LGHDT and YNNKEL (reference sequence). Trimming took 1 base from V and 6 from J, leaving 9 bases between them. This specimen belongs to a study of regulatory T cells in long-lasting Graves disease. At the level of the study: A definition of persistent Graves' disease required over 5 years of antithyroid drugs plus positive TSH receptor antibodies.

The time point here: persistent/refractory GD, antithyroid drugs over 5 years with positive TRAb. The TCR library was made from RNA that had been extracted from PBMCs in TRIzol. A roughly 8.3-milliliter sample of peripheral blood was drawn into EDTA tubes. The study, taken as a whole, reports: Those with persistent Graves' had less TCR diversity than newly diagnosed patients. Persistent disease samples used TRBV28, TRBJ1-2 and TRBJ2-5 preferentially.

Relying on iRepertoire HTBI primers and Arm-PCR of CDR3 regions, the team built TCR beta libraries. MiXCR, run by TCRdb on the multiplex PCR reads, gives a single entry per CDR3 protein. The sample lists approximately 690,000 distinct CDR3 sequences, 30% occurring once. Sample: peripheral blood mononuclear cells (PBMCs), taken when the disease was refractory, from a patient treated with antithyroid drugs. The chain joins TRBV3-1 to TRBJ1-1; maybe TRBD1 (6 bases). This TCR was sampled from a female donor with Graves disease. The CDR3 DNA reads as TGTGCCAGCAGCCAAGGGACAGCTCCTGAAGCTTTCTTT. It is translated as CASSQGTAPEAFF.